These 12 T cell receptor beta chains originate from one sample sequenced in a study of T cell repertoires in cytomegalovirus infection. TCRdb called the reads again in MiXCR, with one record for every CDR3 protein. The profile covers about 530,000 distinct CDR3 sequences, with 26% appearing a single time and about 13% taken by the ten largest. The source material was PBMCs. Receptor source: a human donor in good health (CMV status not recorded). Some clones in this sample may be carry-over from other donors' samples.

This clonotype was recorded many times. CDR3 nucleotides: TGTGCCAGCAGCGCTAGCGGGAGCGTCCTAGATACGCAGTATTTT. Translating it yields CASSASGSVLDTQYF. The chain links TRBV7-2 to TRBJ2-3, with 10 bases identical to TRBD2. Germline CDR1 reads SGHTA; CDR2 reads FQGNSA. J gave up 5 bases and V 5 bases, and 7 bases lay outside the gene matches. The length of the CDR3 is 15 residues.

The genes are TRBV28 and TRBJ2-7; TRBD2 aligns across 11 bases. The CDR3 has 15 amino acids. With 3 bases clipped from V and 3 bases from J, the junction kept 4 bases outside the gene matches. Germline V gives CDR1 MDHEN, CDR2 SYDVKM. The CDR3 DNA reads TGTGCCAGCAGTTTCGGGCTAGCGGGAGGCTACGAGCAGTACTTC. This sequence encodes CASSFGLAGGYEQYF.

This clonotype was observed a few times. This chain links TRBV28 with TRBJ2-7; possible D gene TRBD2, 5 bases. Germline V gives CDR1 MDHEN, CDR2 SYDVKM. CDR3 length: 14 residues. V shed 2 bases and J shed 6 bases, with 14 bases lying between them. For the CDR3, the DNA is TGTGCCAGCAGTTTAGCCGGGGTCTCTGGCGAGCAGTACGTC. It translates to CASSLAGVSGEQYV.

The rearrangement joins TRBV10-3 to TRBJ2-5, with a tentative D call TRBD1 (5 bases). This CDR3 is built from 11 residues. Trimming removed 3 bases at V and 10 bases at J, with 9 bases between. The V gene's germline CDR1 is ENHRY and CDR2 SYGVKD. Written as DNA, the CDR3 is TGTGCCATCAGTGAAGGGGCAGGCCAGTACTTC. It translates to CAISEGAGQYF.

This clonotype was found a few times. The V and J genes are TRBV6-2 or TRBV6-3 and TRBJ2-1, with D possibly matching TRBD2 (5 bases). This CDR3 comprises 14 residues. Deletions cut 3 bases from V and 9 bases from J, with 15 bases between. The germline V gene has CDR1 MNHEY and CDR2 SVGEGT. Written as DNA, the CDR3 is TGTGCCAGCAGTTATGCACTAGATGTTGGTGAGCAGTTCTTC. Residues: CASSYALDVGEQFF.

The rearrangement links TRBV12-3 or TRBV12-4 to TRBJ1-1; D call uncertain. With 6 bases removed from V and 4 bases from J, the gap between germline ends came to 18 bases. The CDR3 totals 15 residues. The CDR3 loop is CASSPPGGIGTEAFF. CDR3 coding DNA: TGTGCCAGCAGCCCTCCAGGTGGTATCGGCACTGAAGCTTTCTTT.

This clonotype was detected ten times or more. The gene calls are TRBV7-2 and TRBJ1-2; D is ambiguous. Deletions cut 1 base from V and 4 bases from J, with 16 bases between. The CDR3 totals 16 residues. Germline V gene lookup returns CDR1 SGHTA and CDR2 FQGNSA. CDR3 region: CASSLGGADRLYGYTF. The DNA for the CDR3 is TGTGCCAGCAGCTTAGGAGGCGCAGACCGACTCTATGGCTACACCTTC.

In this sample, this clonotype turned up a few times. The chain is built from TRBV20-1 and TRBJ2-7; no clear D gene. CDR1 and CDR2 (germline): DFQATT, SNEGSKA (reference sequence). The CDR3 spans 17 residues. V lost 3 bases to trimming and J lost 3 bases, with 24 bases between them. The CDR3 coding sequence is TGCAGTGCTAGCAGTTTAGGTCTCCTGCAGGCTCACTACGAGCAGTACGTC. Translating it yields CSASSLGLLQAHYEQYV.

The chain links TRBV6-2 or TRBV6-3 to TRBJ2-7, with 13 nucleotides matching TRBD2. V lost 5 bases, J lost 3 bases, and 4 bases stayed unmatched. The germline V gene encodes CDR1 MNHEY and CDR2 SVGEGT. The CDR3 covers 15 residues. The CDR3 spells CASSRTSGRIYEQYV. CDR3 DNA sequence: TGTGCCAGCAGTCGGACTAGCGGGAGAATCTACGAGCAGTACGTC.

This clonotype was counted at least ten times. The chain uses TRBV19 and TRBJ2-4; 7 nucleotides match TRBD1. V lost 6 bases to trimming and J lost 2 bases; unmatched junction nucleotides: 7. Germline CDR1 LNHDA, CDR2 SQIVND (reference sequence). The CDR3 contains 15 residues. The CDR3 DNA reads TGTGCCAGTAGACTAAACAGGGGCTCCAAAAACATTCAGTACTTC. Encoded protein: CASRLNRGSKNIQYF.

The chain carries TRBV28 and TRBJ2-1; 7 bases are a match to TRBD1. The CDR3 has 15 amino acids. Germline lookup yields CDR1 MDHEN and CDR2 SYDVKM. V lost 5 bases to trimming and J lost 2 bases; unmatched junction nucleotides: 6. CDR3 DNA sequence: TGTGCCAGCAGTGTAACAGGGGTTCCCTACAATGAGCAGTTCTTC. Encoded protein: CASSVTGVPYNEQFF.

The chain combines TRBV20-1 with TRBJ1-6, with D perhaps TRBD1 (6 bases). Trimming removed 0 bases at V and 3 bases at J, with 12 bases between. The germline gives CDR1 DFQATT, CDR2 SNEGSKA (reference sequence). The CDR3 has 16 amino acids. The CDR3 DNA is TGCAGTGCTAGAGACCTAGGACAGAACTATAATTCACCCCTCCACTTT. Translation gives CSARDLGQNYNSPLHF.